This TCR beta chain was captured in a study of cytomegalovirus exposure and HLA in healthy donors. There are 16 residues in the CDR3. J gave up 5 bases and V 4 bases, and 11 bases lay outside the gene matches. Per germline, CDR1 SGHRS and CDR2 YFSETQ. The PCR used 60 Vbeta and 13 Jbeta primers. Original handling: An analysis performed later counted 75 million to 80 million unique TCR beta chains (roughly 9.9 million of them shared). Data came from immunoSEQ multiplex PCR; TCRdb stores just in-frame clones and leaves some out. The DNA gave D and trimming, while V, J and clone size come from that table. The table includes 180,000 or so clones, 80% detected once.

The sample was PBMCs. This TCR came from a woman aged 25 to 45 in good health and CMV-seronegative. V usage is TRBV5-1 and J usage is TRBJ1-4, with TRBD1 identical over 7 bases. CDR3: CASSTQAGTVNEKLFF. In DNA form, the CDR3 reads TGCGCCAGCAGCACCCAAGCCGGGACAGTAAATGAAAAACTGTTTTTT. Combining the CDR3 with reference TRBV5-1 and TRBJ1-4 gives the whole variable domain KAGVTQTPRYLIKTRGQQVTLSCSPISGHRSVSWYQQTPGQGLQFLFEYFSETQRNKGNFPGRFSGRQFSNSRSEMNVSTLELGDSALYLCASSTQAGTVNEKLFFGSGTQLSVL.